Listed here are 24 T cell receptor beta chains from one sample, sequenced in a study of blood T cells in healthy people across ages. For the second PCR, which ran for 7 to 11 cycles, a sample-barcoded 5' primer and a J-beta primer mix were used. Each CDR3 protein is one row after TCRdb ran MiXCR on the 5' RACE reads. The sample holds some 920,000 distinct CDR3 sequences, approximately 50% seen once. Input material: blood. Receptors originate from a woman aged 60-75 years in good health.

This clonotype was counted between two and nine times. The rearrangement uses TRBV29-1 and TRBJ2-5; D perhaps matches TRBD1 (6 bases). The end of the DNA is better explained by TRBJ2-7, so the J call may be wrong. The germline V gene has CDR1 SQVTM and CDR2 ANQGSEA. The CDR3 is 11 residues long. CDR3 region: CSVQGIYEQYF. CDR3 coding DNA: TGCAGCGTTCAGGGGATCTACGAGCAGTACTTC.

V gene TRBV20-1 combines with J gene TRBJ2-3; the match to TRBD1 covers 7 bases. CDR1 and CDR2 from the germline V gene are DFQATT and SNEGSKA (reference sequence). With V trimmed by 6 bases and J by 0 bases, 15 bases remained unmatched. The CDR3 contains 17 residues. The CDR3 loop is CSATALRQGPSTDTQYF. CDR3 bases: TGCAGTGCCACCGCCCTCCGACAGGGACCAAGCACAGATACGCAGTATTTT.

V gene TRBV25-1 combines with J gene TRBJ2-7; 10 positions match TRBD2. Germline CDR1 is MGHDK and CDR2 is SYGVNS. The V and J ends lost 3 bases and 4 bases, in that order; junction bases with no gene match: 6. CDR3 length equals 15 residues. CDR3 sequence reads: CASSDPSGSRYEQYF. The CDR3 DNA reads TGTGCCAGCAGTGATCCTAGCGGGAGTAGGTACGAGCAGTACTTC.

Concerning this clonotype: One end of the junction fails to match germline, which may point to a read error. This sequence joins TRBV7-3 and TRBJ2-3; TRBD2 matches 7 bases. Germline assignment: CDR1 SGHTA and CDR2 FQGTGA. This CDR3 contains 15 residues. The DNA of the CDR3 is TGTGCCAACAGCTTCTTGGCGGGAGTGAAAGATACGCAGTATTTT. Translated, it gives CANSFLAGVKDTQYF. The full variable domain, its missing parts supplied by reference TRBV7-3 and TRBJ2-3, is GAGVSQTPSNKVTEKGKYVELRCDPISGHTALYWYRQSLGQGPEFLIYFQGTGAADDSGLPNDRFFAVRPEGSVSTLKIQRTERGDSAVYLCANSFLAGVKDTQYFGPGTRLTVL.

The chain has TRBV7-9 and TRBJ2-1; D possibly matches TRBD1 or TRBD2 (5 bases each). From germline, CDR1 is SEHNR and CDR2 FQNEAQ (reference sequence). The germline V and J ends were trimmed by 7 bases and 13 bases, with 17 bases remaining between them. The CDR3 extends over 12 amino acids. CDR3 sequence: CASTQFERGQFF. In nucleotides, the CDR3 is TGTGCCAGCACCCAGTTTGAGAGGGGACAGTTCTTC.

The chain joins TRBV7-9 to TRBJ2-7, with 8 positions matching TRBD1. Germline V gene sequence: CDR1 SEHNR, CDR2 FQNEAQ (reference sequence). V lost 5 bases to trimming and J lost 2 bases; unmatched junction nucleotides: 8. This CDR3 spans 15 amino acids. CDR3 DNA: TGTGCCAGCAGCAAGAAATCGACAGGGGCCTACGAGCAGTACTTC. This sequence encodes CASSKKSTGAYEQYF.

Only one count was recorded for this clonotype. V gene TRBV29-1 combines with J gene TRBJ2-4; D is uncertain. CDR1 and CDR2 (germline): SQVTM, ANQGSEA. Trimming took off 7 bases at V and 0 bases at J, with 7 bases between the two ends. The length of the CDR3 is 12 residues. Here the CDR3 reads CSAMLAKNIQYF. CDR3 DNA: TGCAGCGCGATGCTAGCCAAAAACATTCAGTACTTC.

The V gene is TRBV20-1, the J gene TRBJ2-7; TRBD2 might be the D (5 bases). The CDR3 runs to 13 residues. Germline CDR1 is DFQATT and CDR2 is SNEGSKA (reference sequence). The germline V and J ends were trimmed by 5 bases and 1 base, with 12 bases remaining between them. Here the CDR3 reads CSALVGGSYEQYF. CDR3 sequence (DNA): TGCAGTGCTCTCGTCGGCGGGTCCTACGAGCAGTACTTC.

The gene calls are TRBV3-1 and TRBJ1-4; 9 positions agree with TRBD1. Germline V gives CDR1 LGHDT, CDR2 YNNKEL (reference sequence). This CDR3 has 14 residues. The V segment lost 4 bases and the J segment 7 bases; nucleotides outside the gene matches: 4. CDR3 bases: TGTGCCAGCAGCCTGAGGGACAGGGTTGAAAAACTGTTTTTT. Amino acids: CASSLRDRVEKLFF.

The chain employs TRBV13 and TRBJ2-5; D call uncertain. The DNA matches TRBJ2-7 better at its end, which makes the J call doubtful. This CDR3 has 14 amino acids. Germline-derived CDR1 and CDR2 are PRHDT and FYEKMQ (reference sequence). The CDR3 sequence: CASSLAIGGYEQYF. Written as DNA, the CDR3 is TGTGCCAGCAGCTTAGCAATTGGTGGGTACGAGCAGTACTTC.

This clonotype showed up just a few times. V usage is TRBV15 and J usage is TRBJ2-1; 9 nucleotides agree with TRBD2. Looked up from germline, CDR1 is LNHNV and CDR2 is YYDKDF (reference sequence). V dropped 0 bases and J dropped 9; count of bases not matched to a gene: 9. The CDR3 runs to 16 residues. The CDR3 region has the DNA TGTGCCACCAGCAGAGATTTGGTAGCGGGGGTCGCTGAGCAGTTCTTC. Protein product: CATSRDLVAGVAEQFF.

The chain has TRBV28 and TRBJ2-5; D is perhaps TRBD2 (6 bases). The assigned J gene may be wrong: the sequence end matches TRBJ2-7 better. This CDR3 has 13 amino acids. Germline V gives CDR1 MDHEN, CDR2 SYDVKM. The CDR3 region is CASNRGSPHEQYF. DNA of the CDR3: TGTGCCAGCAATCGGGGGAGCCCCCACGAGCAGTACTTC.

This clonotype was recorded once. The chain carries TRBV20-1 and TRBJ1-6; 8 bases map to TRBD1. The ends lost 5 bases at V and 9 bases at J; junction bases unmatched: 6. Germline lookup yields CDR1 DFQATT and CDR2 SNEGSKA (reference sequence). The CDR3 spans 13 residues. The chain's CDR3 is CSADMDRVSPLHF. CDR3 in DNA: TGCAGTGCTGACATGGACAGGGTTTCACCCCTCCACTTT.

This clonotype was detected many times. V is TRBV9 and J is TRBJ2-3; unclear D gene. Trimming removed 0 bases from V and 1 base from J, with 3 bases in between. The CDR3 extends over 13 amino acids. The germline CDR1 and CDR2 sequences are SGDLS and YYNGEE. In DNA form, the CDR3 reads TGTGCCAGCAGCGTAGGGGGCACAGATACGCAGTATTTT. Its translation is CASSVGGTDTQYF.

Concerning this clonotype: Possible read error: a much larger clone is one base away. The chain carries TRBV20-1 and TRBJ2-1; 8 bases are shared with TRBD2. CDR1 DFQATT and CDR2 SNEGSKA come from the germline V gene (reference sequence). Trimming removed 5 bases from V and 9 bases from J; junction bases left unmatched: 12. This CDR3 spans 14 amino acids. CDR3 amino acids: CSAALAASHTEQFF. The CDR3 DNA reads as TGCAGTGCTGCACTAGCGGCAAGCCACACTGAGCAGTTCTTC.

V and J are TRBV20-1 and TRBJ1-1; 9 bases map to TRBD1. V was pared by 6 bases and J by 1 base, with 12 bases of the junction left unmatched. CDR1 and CDR2 from the germline V gene are DFQATT and SNEGSKA (reference sequence). The CDR3 is 16 amino acids. This chain's CDR3 is CSAANRGTGRNTEAFF. DNA of the CDR3: TGCAGTGCCGCAAACAGGGGGACAGGGCGGAACACTGAAGCTTTCTTT.

This chain uses TRBV7-8 with TRBJ2-1, with 10 bases matching TRBD2. V dropped 8 bases and J dropped 4; count of bases not matched to a gene: 14. This CDR3 contains 17 residues. Germline CDR1 SGHVS, CDR2 FQNEAQ. The CDR3: CASLANSAGGMYNEQFF. The CDR3 nucleotides are TGTGCCAGCTTAGCCAACTCAGCGGGAGGGATGTACAATGAGCAGTTCTTC.

This chain links TRBV7-9 with TRBJ2-7; the match to TRBD1 covers 8 bases. CDR1 SEHNR and CDR2 FQNEAQ come from the germline V gene (reference sequence). The CDR3 has 14 residues. V was clipped by 5 bases and J by 3 bases; unmatched bases: 6. CDR3 coding DNA: TGTGCCAGCAGCACGCAGGGGGCAAGCTACGAGCAGTACTTC. It codes for CASSTQGASYEQYF.

Only a few counts were recorded for this clonotype. The CDR3 here is CASSLFLGVETQYF. The CDR3 DNA reads TGTGCCAGCAGTTTATTTTTGGGGGTAGAGACCCAGTACTTC. The chain couples TRBV27 to TRBJ2-5; the D gene could be TRBD1 or TRBD2 (5 bases each). The CDR3 length is 14 residues. Trimming pared 1 base from V and 4 bases from J, leaving 10 bases between. CDR1 is MNHEY and CDR2 is SMNVEV in the germline V gene (reference sequence).

The chain carries TRBV12-3 or TRBV12-4 and TRBJ1-2; D possibly corresponds to TRBD1 (5 bases). The CDR3 runs 14 residues. V dropped 2 bases and J dropped 6 bases, with 13 bases sitting between them. The chain's CDR3 is CASSLLGGGDGYTF. CDR3 sequence (DNA): TGTGCCAGCAGTTTACTGGGAGGAGGGGATGGCTACACCTTC.

Comment on this clonotype: An end of the junction does not agree with germline; a read error may underlie this. This sequence joins TRBV12-3 or TRBV12-4 and TRBJ2-3, with 10 bases fitting TRBD1. The CDR3 covers 14 residues. The CDR3 protein is CASQDRGRADAQYF. The CDR3 nucleotides read TGTGCTTCACAGGACAGGGGGAGAGCAGATGCGCAGTATTTT.

The J gene is TRBJ2-1, the V gene TRBV6-4; 9 bases align to TRBD2. The CDR3 spans 13 residues. With 9 bases clipped from V and 6 bases from J, the junction kept 6 bases outside the gene matches. Germline loops: CDR1 MRHNA, CDR2 SNTAGT. CDR3 in amino acids: CASRTSVINEQFF. The CDR3 DNA reads as TGTGCCAGTCGGACTAGCGTAATCAATGAGCAGTTCTTC.

In its sample, this clonotype was seen once. The chain joins TRBV7-6 to TRBJ1-1; 7 bases line up with TRBD1. V lost 5 bases to trimming and J lost 5 bases; unmatched junction nucleotides: 5. The CDR3 has 13 amino acids. From germline, CDR1 is SGHVS and CDR2 FNYEAQ. The CDR3 DNA reads as TGTGCCAGCAGCAAGGGACAGCGAACTGAAGCTTTCTTT. Residues: CASSKGQRTEAFF.

The chain couples TRBV12-3 or TRBV12-4 to TRBJ2-5, with D possibly called TRBD1 or TRBD2 (6 bases each). The CDR3 sequence is 16 residues long. V lost 7 bases to trimming and J lost 1 base, with 19 bases between them. The DNA of the CDR3 is TGTGCCAGCAATCCGGCGGTAGGGGGGATCCAAGAGACCCAGTACTTC. Translation: CASNPAVGGIQETQYF.